The rows below give T cell receptor beta chains drawn from one sample of a study of shared clonotypes between healthy human individuals. Assay used: immunoSEQ multiplex PCR; TCRdb lists only in-frame clones, some missing. The table records around 2.5 million clones, approximately 93% of them present only once. The sample comprised naive CD4+ T cells from PBMCs. The receptors shown here come from a man between 18 and 35 years old in good health. Some clones in this sample may be carry-over from other donors' samples. CDR3s include the opening cysteine and the closing phenylalanine or tryptophan. D genes are given only for firm matches. Clone size is shown for a subset of rows, as once, few, many or a class of expanded clone.

TRBV19	TRBJ2-5	once	-	CASSIAGSRKETQYF	TGTGCCAGTAGTATAGCCGGGAGTCGAAAAGAGACCCAGTACTTC
TRBV7-2	TRBJ1-2	-	-	CASSLTRMDGYTF	TGTGCCAGCAGCTTGACCCGGATGGATGGCTACACCTTC
TRBV5-4	TRBJ1-1	-	-	CASSPPGTPNTEAFF	TGTGCCAGCAGCCCTCCCGGGACACCGAACACTGAAGCTTTCTTT
TRBV7-9	TRBJ2-3	-	TRBD2	CASSGWTRKTDTQYF	TGTGCCAGCAGCGGGTGGACTAGAAAGACAGATACGCAGTATTTT
TRBV5-1	TRBJ2-5	-	TRBD1	CASSTGTGSRTQYF	TGCGCCAGCAGCACCGGGACAGGCTCTCGGACCCAGTACTTC
TRBV27	TRBJ2-2	-	-	CASIKTPGHLTNTGELFF	TGTGCCAGCATCAAAACACCGGGACACCTCACGAACACCGGGGAGCTGTTTTTT
TRBV4-2	TRBJ2-7	-	TRBD2	CASSPRLAEPSYEQYF	TGTGCCAGCAGCCCGCGACTAGCGGAGCCCTCCTACGAGCAGTACTTC
TRBV6-1	TRBJ2-1	once	TRBD2	CASSGELAVGGIYNEQFF	TGTGCCAGCAGTGGGGAACTAGCGGTTGGGGGCATATACAATGAGCAGTTCTTC
TRBV2	TRBJ2-5	-	-	CASSVHSGVGETQYF	TGTGCCAGCAGCGTACATTCAGGGGTAGGGGAGACCCAGTACTTC
TRBV30	TRBJ2-1	few	TRBD1	CAWRTRGQKFFNEQFF	TGTGCCTGGAGGACAAGGGGACAGAAGTTTTTCAATGAGCAGTTCTTC
TRBV14	TRBJ2-5	-	-	CASSQEYLYQETQYF	TGTGCCAGCAGCCAAGAGTACCTTTACCAAGAGACCCAGTACTTC
TRBV5-4	TRBJ2-3	-	-	CASVLGGGGADTQYF	TGTGCCAGCGTCCTGGGTGGAGGGGGCGCAGATACGCAGTATTTT
TRBV18	TRBJ1-2	-	-	CASSPGDNYGYTF	TGTGCCAGCTCACCGGGAGATAACTATGGCTACACCTTC
TRBV29-1	TRBJ2-3	once	TRBD2	CSELAGALDTQYF	TGCAGCGAACTAGCGGGAGCTTTAGATACGCAGTATTTT
TRBV7-3	TRBJ2-1	-	-	CASSPAAASYNEQFF	TGTGCCAGCAGCCCAGCGGCGGCCTCCTACAATGAGCAGTTCTTC
TRBV15	TRBJ1-3	-	TRBD1	CATSRRRDRVRNTIYF	TGTGCCACCAGCAGACGCCGGGACAGGGTCAGAAACACCATATATTTT
TRBV6-6	TRBJ2-4	-	-	CASGKASKNIQYF	TGTGCCAGCGGCAAAGCTTCCAAAAACATTCAGTACTTC
TRBV10-2	TRBJ1-1	-	-	CASSERSRGITEAFF	TGCGCCAGCAGTGAGAGGAGCAGAGGGATCACTGAAGCTTTCTTT
TRBV19	TRBJ2-1	-	-	CASSIQVGQGQFF	TGTGCCAGTAGTATTCAAGTTGGGCAGGGGCAGTTCTTC
TRBV19	TRBJ2-2	-	-	CASSINRPGELFF	TGTGCCAGTAGTATTAACCGGCCCGGGGAGCTGTTTTTT
TRBV7-3	TRBJ1-1	-	-	CASSLDTTNTEAFF	TGTGCCAGCAGCTTGGACACTACGAACACTGAAGCTTTCTTT
TRBV19	TRBJ2-1	-	TRBD2	CASSMKASGNNEQFF	TGTGCCAGTAGTATGAAGGCTAGCGGCAACAATGAGCAGTTCTTC